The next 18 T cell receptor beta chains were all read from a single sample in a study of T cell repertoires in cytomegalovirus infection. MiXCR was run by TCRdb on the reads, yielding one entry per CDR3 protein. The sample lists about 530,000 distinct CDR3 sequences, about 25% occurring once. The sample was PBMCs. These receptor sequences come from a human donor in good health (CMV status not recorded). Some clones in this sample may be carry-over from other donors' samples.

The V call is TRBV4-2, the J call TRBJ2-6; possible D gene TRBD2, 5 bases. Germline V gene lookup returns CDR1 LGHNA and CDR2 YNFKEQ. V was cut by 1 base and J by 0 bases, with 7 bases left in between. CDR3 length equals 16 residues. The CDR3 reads CASSQAGNSGANVLTF. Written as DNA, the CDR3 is TGTGCCAGCAGCCAAGCCGGGAACTCTGGGGCCAACGTCCTGACTTTC.

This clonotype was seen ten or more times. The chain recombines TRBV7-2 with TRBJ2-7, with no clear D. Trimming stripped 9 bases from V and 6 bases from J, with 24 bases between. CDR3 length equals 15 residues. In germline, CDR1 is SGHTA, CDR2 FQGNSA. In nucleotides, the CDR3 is TGTGCCAGACCGGACCCCCCTACGGGTCTTGCCGAGCAGTACGTC. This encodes CARPDPPTGLAEQYV.

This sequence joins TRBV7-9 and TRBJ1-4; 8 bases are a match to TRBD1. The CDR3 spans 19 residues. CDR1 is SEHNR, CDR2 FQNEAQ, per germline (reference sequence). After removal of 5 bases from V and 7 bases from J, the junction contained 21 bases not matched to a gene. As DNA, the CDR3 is TGTGCCAGCAGCCCTTCTTTTGGACAGGGCGAAATATCGGCTGAAAAACTGTTTTTT. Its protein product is CASSPSFGQGEISAEKLFF.

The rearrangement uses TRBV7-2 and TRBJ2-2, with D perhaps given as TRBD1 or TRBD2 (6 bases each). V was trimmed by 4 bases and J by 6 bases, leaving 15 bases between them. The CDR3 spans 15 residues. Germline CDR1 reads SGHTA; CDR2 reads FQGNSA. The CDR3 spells CASSSGASIAGELFF. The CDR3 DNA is TGTGCCAGCAGCTCGGGGGCTAGTATTGCCGGGGAGCTGTTTTTT.

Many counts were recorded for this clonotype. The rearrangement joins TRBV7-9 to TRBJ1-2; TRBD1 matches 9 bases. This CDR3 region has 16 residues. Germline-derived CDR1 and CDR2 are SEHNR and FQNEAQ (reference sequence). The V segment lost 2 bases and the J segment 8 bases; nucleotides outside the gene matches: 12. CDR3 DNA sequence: TGTGCCAGCAGCTTATCTCTCCGGGACAGGGTTTTCGGCTACACCTTC. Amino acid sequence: CASSLSLRDRVFGYTF.

CDR3 coding DNA: TGTGCCAGCAGCTACAGGGCTCGGACTGAAGCTTTCTTT. Its protein product is CASSYRARTEAFF. This chain links TRBV11-1 with TRBJ1-1, with TRBD1 as a possible D gene (6 bases). V was shortened by 4 bases and J by 5 bases, with 11 bases between the two germline ends. CDR1 and CDR2 from the germline V gene are SGHAT and FQDESV (reference sequence). This CDR3 comprises 13 residues.

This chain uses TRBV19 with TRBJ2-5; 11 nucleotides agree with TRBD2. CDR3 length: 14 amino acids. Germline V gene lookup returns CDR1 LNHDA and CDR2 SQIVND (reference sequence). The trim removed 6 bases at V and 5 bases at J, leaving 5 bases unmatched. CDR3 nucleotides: TGTGCCAGTAGAACGACTAGCGGGACTGAGACCCAGTACTTC. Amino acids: CASRTTSGTETQYF.

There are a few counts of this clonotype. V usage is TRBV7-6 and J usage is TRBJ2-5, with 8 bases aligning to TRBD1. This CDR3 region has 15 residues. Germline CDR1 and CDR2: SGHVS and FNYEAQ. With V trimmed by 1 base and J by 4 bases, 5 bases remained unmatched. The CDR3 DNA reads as TGTGCCAGCAGCTTAGAGTCAGGGGGCGGAGAGACCCAGTACTTC. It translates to CASSLESGGGETQYF.

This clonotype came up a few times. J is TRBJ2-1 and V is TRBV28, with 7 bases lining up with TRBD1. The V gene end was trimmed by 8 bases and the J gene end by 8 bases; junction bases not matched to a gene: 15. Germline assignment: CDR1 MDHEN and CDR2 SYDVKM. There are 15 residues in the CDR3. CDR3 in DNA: TGTGCCAGCTACGATTTGGGACAGCGTCTGGATGAGCAGTTCTTC. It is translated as CASYDLGQRLDEQFF.

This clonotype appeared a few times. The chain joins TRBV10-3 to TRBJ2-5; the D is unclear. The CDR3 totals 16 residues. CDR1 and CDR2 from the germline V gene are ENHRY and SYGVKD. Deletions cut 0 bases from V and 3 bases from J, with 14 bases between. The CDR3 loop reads CAISESIGSGKETQYF. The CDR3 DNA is TGTGCCATCAGTGAGTCGATAGGCTCGGGTAAAGAGACCCAGTACTTC.

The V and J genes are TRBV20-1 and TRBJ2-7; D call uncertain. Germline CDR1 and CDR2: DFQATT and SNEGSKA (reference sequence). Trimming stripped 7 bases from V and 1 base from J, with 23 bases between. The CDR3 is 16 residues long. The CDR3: CSVLRDGDWLSYEQYF. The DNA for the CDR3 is TGCAGTGTCTTACGAGATGGAGACTGGCTTTCCTACGAGCAGTACTTC.

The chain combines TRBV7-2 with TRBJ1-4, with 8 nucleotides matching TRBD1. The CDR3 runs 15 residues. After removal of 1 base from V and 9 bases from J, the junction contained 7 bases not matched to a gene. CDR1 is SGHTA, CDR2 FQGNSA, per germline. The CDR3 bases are TGTGCCAGCAGCTTAGGAACAGGGGGGGATAAAAAACTGTTTTTT. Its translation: CASSLGTGGDKKLFF. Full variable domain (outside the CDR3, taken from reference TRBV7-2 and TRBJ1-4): GAGVSQSPSNKVTEKGKDVELRCDPISGHTALYWYRQSLGQGLEFLIYFQGNSAPDKSGLPSDRFSAERTGGSVSTLTIQRTQQEDSAVYLCASSLGTGGDKKLFFGSGTQLSVL.

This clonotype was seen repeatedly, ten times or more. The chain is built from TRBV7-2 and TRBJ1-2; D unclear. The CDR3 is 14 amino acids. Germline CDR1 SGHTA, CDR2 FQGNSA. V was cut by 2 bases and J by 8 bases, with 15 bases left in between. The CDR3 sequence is CASSLTAGYRGYTF. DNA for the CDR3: TGTGCCAGCAGCTTAACGGCCGGGTATCGAGGCTACACCTTC.

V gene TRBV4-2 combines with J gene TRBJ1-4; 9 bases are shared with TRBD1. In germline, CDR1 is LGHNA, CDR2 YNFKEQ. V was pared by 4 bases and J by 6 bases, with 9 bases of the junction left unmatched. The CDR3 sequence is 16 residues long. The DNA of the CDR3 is TGTGCCAGCAGCCGAGGGACAGGGCTTGGTGATGAAAAACTGTTTTTT. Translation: CASSRGTGLGDEKLFF.

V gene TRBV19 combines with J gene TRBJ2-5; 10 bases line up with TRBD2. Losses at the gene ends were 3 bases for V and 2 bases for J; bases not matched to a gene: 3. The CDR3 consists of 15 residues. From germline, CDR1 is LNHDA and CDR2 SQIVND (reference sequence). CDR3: CASSIGLAVQETQYF. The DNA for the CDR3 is TGTGCCAGTAGTATCGGACTAGCGGTACAAGAGACCCAGTACTTC.

The DNA of the CDR3 is TGTGCCAGCAGTTCCCCCGGACAGGGGCTTACAACCTACGAGCAGTACTTC. This gives the protein CASSSPGQGLTTYEQYF. V is TRBV28 and J is TRBJ2-7; 9 nucleotides agree with TRBD1. Per the germline V gene, CDR1 is MDHEN and CDR2 is SYDVKM. The CDR3 consists of 17 residues. The V segment lost 4 bases and the J segment 2 bases; nucleotides outside the gene matches: 12. The variable domain in full, with the rest retrieved from reference TRBV28 and TRBJ2-7, is DVKVTQSSRYLVKRTGEKVFLECVQDMDHENMFWYRQDPGLGLRLIYFSYDVKMKEKGDIPEGYSVSREKKERFSLILESASTNQTSMYLCASSSPGQGLTTYEQYFGPGTRLTVT.

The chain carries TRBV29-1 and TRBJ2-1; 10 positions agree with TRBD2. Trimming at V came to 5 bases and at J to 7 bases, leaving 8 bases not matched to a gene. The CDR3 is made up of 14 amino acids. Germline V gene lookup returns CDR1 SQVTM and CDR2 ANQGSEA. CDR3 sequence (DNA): TGCAGCGTTTTCGGGTCTAGCGGGAGTAATGAGCAGTTCTTC. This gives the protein CSVFGSSGSNEQFF.

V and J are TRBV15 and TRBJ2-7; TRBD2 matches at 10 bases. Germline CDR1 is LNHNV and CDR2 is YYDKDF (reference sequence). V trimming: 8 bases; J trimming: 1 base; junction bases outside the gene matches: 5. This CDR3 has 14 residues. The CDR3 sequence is CATSPSGSSYEQYV. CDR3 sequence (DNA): TGTGCCACCTCTCCTAGCGGGAGTTCCTACGAGCAGTACGTC.